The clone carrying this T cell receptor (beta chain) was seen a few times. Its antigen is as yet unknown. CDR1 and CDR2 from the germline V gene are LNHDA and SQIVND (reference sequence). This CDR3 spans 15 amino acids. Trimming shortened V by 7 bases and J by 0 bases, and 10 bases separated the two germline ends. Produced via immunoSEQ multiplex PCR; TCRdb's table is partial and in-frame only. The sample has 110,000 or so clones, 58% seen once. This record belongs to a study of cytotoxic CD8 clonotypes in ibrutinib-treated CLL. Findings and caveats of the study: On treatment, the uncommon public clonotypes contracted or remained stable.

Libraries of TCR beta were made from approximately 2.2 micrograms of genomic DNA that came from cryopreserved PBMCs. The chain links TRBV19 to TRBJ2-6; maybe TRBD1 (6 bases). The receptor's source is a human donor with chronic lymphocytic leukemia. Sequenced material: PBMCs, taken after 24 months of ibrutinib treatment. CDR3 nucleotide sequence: TGTGCCAGTACCCTCAGGGGCTCTGGGGCCAACGTCCTGACTTTC. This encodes CASTLRGSGANVLTF. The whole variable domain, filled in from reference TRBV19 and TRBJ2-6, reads DGGITQSPKYLFRKEGQNVTLSCEQNLNHDAMYWYRQDPGQGLRLIYYSQIVNDFQKGDIAEGYSVSREKKESFPLTVTSAQKNPTAFYLCASTLRGSGANVLTFGAGSRLTVL.